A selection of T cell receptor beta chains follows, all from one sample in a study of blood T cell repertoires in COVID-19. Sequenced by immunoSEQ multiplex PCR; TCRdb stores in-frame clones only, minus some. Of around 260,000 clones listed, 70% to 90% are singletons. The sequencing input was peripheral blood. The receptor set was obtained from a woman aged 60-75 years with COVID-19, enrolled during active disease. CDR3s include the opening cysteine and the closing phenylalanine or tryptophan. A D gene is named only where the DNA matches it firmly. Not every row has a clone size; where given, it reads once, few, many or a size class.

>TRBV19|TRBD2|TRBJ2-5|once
CASSSGRAGETQYF
TGTGCCAGTAGTAGCGGGAGGGCCGGGGAGACCCAGTACTTC
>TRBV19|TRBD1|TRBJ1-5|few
CASSTIQGGGQPQHF
TGTGCCAGTAGTACGATACAGGGGGGAGGTCAGCCCCAGCATTTT
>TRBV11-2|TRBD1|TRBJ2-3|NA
CASSLRGQHTDTQYF
TGTGCCAGCAGCTTACGGGGACAGCACACAGATACGCAGTATTTT
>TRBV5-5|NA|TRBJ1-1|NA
CASSPNGVWAEAFF
TGTGCCAGCAGCCCGAACGGGGTTTGGGCTGAAGCTTTCTTT
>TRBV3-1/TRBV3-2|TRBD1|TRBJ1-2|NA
CASSQDGQGWYGYTF
TGTGCCAGCAGCCAAGATGGACAGGGTTGGTATGGCTACACCTTC
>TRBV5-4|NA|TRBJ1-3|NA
CASSLQKTGRYSGNTIYF
TGTGCCAGCAGCCTCCAAAAGACAGGAAGGTACTCTGGAAACACCATATATTTT
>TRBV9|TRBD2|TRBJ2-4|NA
CASSQTSGRASVDIQYF
TGTGCCAGCAGCCAGACTAGCGGGAGGGCCTCTGTGGACATTCAGTACTTC
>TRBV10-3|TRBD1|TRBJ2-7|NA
CAIKSGTGSHEQYF
TGTGCCATCAAGTCCGGGACAGGGTCCCACGAGCAGTACTTC
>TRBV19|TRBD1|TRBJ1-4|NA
CATRRQGAVKLFF
TGTGCCACCCGCCGGCAGGGGGCGGTAAAACTGTTTTTT
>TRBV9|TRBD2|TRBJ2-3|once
CASSATPGLGVWTQYF
TGTGCCAGCAGCGCGACCCCGGGACTAGGAGTGTGGACGCAGTATTTT
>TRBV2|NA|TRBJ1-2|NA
CASSEEGDANYGYTF
TGTGCCAGCAGTGAAGAGGGAGACGCTAACTATGGCTACACCTTC
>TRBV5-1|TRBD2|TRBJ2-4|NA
CASSLETSGRRAKNIQYF
TGCGCCAGCAGCTTGGAGACTAGCGGGAGACGAGCCAAAAACATTCAGTACTTC
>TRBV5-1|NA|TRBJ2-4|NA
CASSPGVAKNIQYF
TGCGCCAGCAGCCCAGGGGTAGCCAAAAACATTCAGTACTTC
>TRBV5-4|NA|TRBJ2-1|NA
CASSLGLEGSDEQFF
TGTGCCAGCAGCTTGGGTTTGGAGGGGTCTGATGAGCAGTTCTTC
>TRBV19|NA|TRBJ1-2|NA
CASSIMTPLGRGEYGYTF
TGTGCCAGTAGTATAATGACCCCCCTGGGCAGGGGCGAATATGGCTACACCTTC
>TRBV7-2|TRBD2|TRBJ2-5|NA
CASSNPYRAGEGETQYF
TGTGCCAGCAGCAACCCCTATCGAGCGGGAGAGGGTGAGACCCAGTACTTC
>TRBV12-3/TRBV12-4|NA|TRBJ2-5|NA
CASSFSGKETQYF
TGTGCCAGCAGTTTCAGCGGAAAAGAGACCCAGTACTTC
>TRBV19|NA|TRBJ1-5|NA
CASSIVRQRNQPQHF
TGTGCCAGTAGTATAGTACGACAGAGGAATCAGCCCCAGCATTTT
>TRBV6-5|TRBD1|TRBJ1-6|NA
CASSYNGQDNSPLHF
TGTGCCAGCAGTTACAATGGACAGGACAATTCACCCCTCCACTTT
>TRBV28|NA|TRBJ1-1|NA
CASSSPGIMNTEAFF
TGTGCCAGCAGTTCCCCCGGGATTATGAACACTGAAGCTTTCTTT
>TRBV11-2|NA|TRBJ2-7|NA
CASSNLRGSPYEQYF
TGTGCCAGCAGCAACCTGCGAGGCTCCCCCTACGAGCAGTACTTC
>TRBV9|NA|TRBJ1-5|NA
CASSVVGDQPQHF
TGTGCCAGCAGCGTAGTAGGGGATCAGCCCCAGCATTTT
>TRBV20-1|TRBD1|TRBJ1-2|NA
CSASRRRGRGYGYTF
TGCAGTGCTAGTCGGCGAAGGGGGCGTGGATATGGCTACACCTTC
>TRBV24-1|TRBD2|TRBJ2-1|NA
CATSDLATSGNNEQFF
TGTGCCACCAGTGATTTGGCGACTAGCGGGAACAATGAGCAGTTCTTC
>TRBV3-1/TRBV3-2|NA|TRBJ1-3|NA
CASSQVRIYDRSGNTIYF
TGTGCCAGCAGCCAAGTTCGAATCTATGATCGTAGTGGAAACACCATATATTTT
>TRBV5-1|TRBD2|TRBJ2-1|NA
CASSPGTSGSDEQFF
TGCGCCAGCTCTCCCGGGACTAGCGGGAGTGATGAGCAGTTCTTC